Below are 26 T cell receptor beta chains sequenced from a single sample in a study of neurological immune-mediated disorders. TCRdb independently ran MiXCR on the 5' RACE reads; one entry per CDR3 protein. The sample holds tens of thousands of distinct CDR3 sequences, 10% seen once. Sequenced input: PBMCs. The receptors come from a man aged 40-49 years in good health.

In its sample, this clonotype was seen many times. The CDR3, as DNA: TGTGCCAGCAGTTTACTGGGAGGAAGAGGCTATGGCTACACCTTC. Residues: CASSLLGGRGYGYTF. V and J are TRBV12-3 or TRBV12-4 and TRBJ1-2; D gene unclear. This CDR3 spans 15 amino acids. With 2 bases removed from V and 4 bases from J, the gap between germline ends came to 14 bases.

This clonotype was counted many times. The chain couples TRBV20-1 to TRBJ2-7; D possibly corresponds to TRBD2 (5 bases). Germline V lookup: CDR1 DFQATT, CDR2 SNEGSKA (reference sequence). Trimming took off 0 bases at V and 2 bases at J, with 17 bases between the two ends. This CDR3 comprises 16 residues. This chain's CDR3 is CSARDLGSELPYEQYF. As DNA, the CDR3 is TGCAGTGCTAGAGATCTGGGTAGCGAGCTTCCCTACGAGCAGTACTTC.

This clonotype was picked up many times. CDR3 sequence: CSARGTGGAGNTIYF. The CDR3 coding sequence is TGCAGTGCTAGAGGGACAGGGGGTGCGGGAAACACCATATATTTT. The V call is TRBV20-1, the J call TRBJ1-3; TRBD1 agrees at 10 bases. The CDR3 has 15 amino acids. CDR1 and CDR2 from the germline V gene are DFQATT and SNEGSKA (reference sequence). Germline trimming cut 1 base from V and 4 bases from J; bases unmatched to any gene: 4.

This clonotype was observed once. One end of the junction does not line up with germline, which may come from a read error. J is TRBJ2-5 and V is TRBV2, with D hard to call. This CDR3 has 14 residues. The V gene's germline CDR1 is SNHLY and CDR2 FYNNEI. CDR3 region: CASSVLVLPGTQYF. The DNA of the CDR3 is TGTGCTAGCAGTGTACTCGTACTCCCTGGGACCCAGTACTTC.

This clonotype was counted at least ten times. The chain combines TRBV29-1 with TRBJ1-2; D unclear. CDR3 length: 13 residues. The V gene lost 6 bases and the J gene lost 8 bases, with 19 bases spanning the gap. Germline V gives CDR1 SQVTM, CDR2 ANQGSEA. For the CDR3, the DNA is TGCAGCGTCGTAGAGGAGGGAGCGGGAGGCTACACCTTC. Its protein is CSVVEEGAGGYTF. Full variable domain (missing parts from reference TRBV29-1 and TRBJ1-2): SAVISQKPSRDICQRGTSLTIQCQVDSQVTMMFWYRQQPGQSLTLIATANQGSEATYESGFVIDKFPISRPNLTFSTLTVSNMSPEDSSIYLCSVVEEGAGGYTFGSGTRLTVV.

This clonotype was counted many times. The V call is TRBV27, the J call TRBJ2-1; 12 bases align to TRBD2. This CDR3 has 15 amino acids. From germline, CDR1 is MNHEY and CDR2 SMNVEV (reference sequence). The V segment lost 6 bases and the J segment 4 bases; nucleotides outside the gene matches: 4. CDR3: CASRRLAGDYNEQFF. The CDR3 region has the DNA TGTGCCAGCAGGCGACTAGCGGGGGATTACAATGAGCAGTTCTTC.

This clonotype was recorded many times. This sequence joins TRBV2 and TRBJ2-7; 8 bases agree with TRBD1. The CDR3 totals 17 residues. Germline CDR1 reads SNHLY; CDR2 reads FYNNEI. The V gene end was trimmed by 3 bases and the J gene end by 0 bases; junction bases not matched to a gene: 10. CDR3 nucleotides: TGTGCCAGCAGTGATAGCGCGGGTGGGACAGGCTCCTACGAGCAGTACTTC. Protein sequence: CASSDSAGGTGSYEQYF. The whole variable domain, filled in from reference TRBV2 and TRBJ2-7, reads EPEVTQTPSHQVTQMGQEVILRCVPISNHLYFYWYRQILGQKVEFLVSFYNNEISEKSEIFDDQFSVERPDGSNFTLKIRSTKLEDSAMYFCASSDSAGGTGSYEQYFGPGTRLTVT.

This clonotype was observed many times. The V gene is TRBV6-1, the J gene TRBJ1-5; weak D call: TRBD1 (5 bases). CDR1 MNHNS and CDR2 SASEGT come from the germline V gene. V was shortened by 3 bases and J by 2 bases, with 14 bases between the two germline ends. The CDR3 consists of 16 residues. CDR3 in amino acids: CASSDVGASGNQPQHF. The CDR3, as DNA: TGTGCCAGCAGTGACGTAGGGGCCTCAGGCAATCAGCCCCAGCATTTT.

This clonotype was counted ten times or more. The chain has TRBV12-3 or TRBV12-4 and TRBJ1-5; D unclear. Trimming shortened V by 3 bases and J by 5 bases, and 5 bases separated the two germline ends. The CDR3 has 12 residues. The CDR3 DNA reads as TGTGCCAGCAGTTTCCAGGATCAGCCCCAGCATTTT. Protein: CASSFQDQPQHF.

The CDR3 DNA sequence: TGTGCCAGCAGCTTAGGGTCTCCCAATGAGCAGTTCTTC. Its translation: CASSLGSPNEQFF. The V and J genes are TRBV11-2 and TRBJ2-1, with D unclear. V lost 1 base to trimming and J lost 6 bases, with 7 bases between them. CDR3 length: 13 amino acids. The V gene's germline CDR1 is SGHAT and CDR2 FQNNGV.

This clonotype was recorded at least ten times. The CDR3 sequence: CSVEPKGAGVGLAQYF. CDR3 bases: TGCAGCGTTGAGCCGAAGGGGGCAGGGGTCGGACTCGCGCAGTATTTT. The gene calls are TRBV29-1 and TRBJ2-3, with 7 bases that match TRBD1. Germline values: CDR1 SQVTM, CDR2 ANQGSEA. V trimming: 3 bases; J trimming: 10 bases; junction bases outside the gene matches: 19. The CDR3 contains 16 residues.

Many counts were recorded for this clonotype. The gene calls are TRBV5-1 and TRBJ1-4; 11 nucleotides match TRBD1. There are 15 residues in the CDR3. The germline V gene has CDR1 SGHRS and CDR2 YFSETQ. Trimming cost V 3 bases and J 7 bases; bases outside gene matches: 5. The CDR3: CASSWTGGGGEKLFF. CDR3 sequence (DNA): TGCGCCAGCAGCTGGACAGGGGGCGGTGGTGAAAAACTGTTTTTT.

This clonotype was seen repeatedly, ten times or more. The V gene is TRBV5-1, the J gene TRBJ2-3, with D uncertain. This CDR3 has 14 residues. From germline, CDR1 is SGHRS and CDR2 YFSETQ. V shed 4 bases and J shed 0 bases, with 9 bases lying between them. CDR3 amino acids: CASSPRWSTDTQYF. The CDR3 nucleotides are TGCGCCAGCAGCCCCCGGTGGAGCACAGATACGCAGTATTTT.

This clonotype was seen many times. The chain combines TRBV7-9 with TRBJ2-7; 11 nucleotides line up with TRBD2. In germline, CDR1 is SEHNR, CDR2 FQNEAQ (reference sequence). The CDR3 sequence is 20 residues long. Trimming at V came to 3 bases and at J to 3 bases, leaving 19 bases not matched to a gene. CDR3 region: CASSFLLAGVEPELGYEQYF. The CDR3 region has the DNA TGTGCCAGCAGCTTCCTACTAGCGGGAGTTGAACCCGAGTTGGGCTACGAGCAGTACTTC.

In its sample, this clonotype was seen many times. V and J are TRBV5-6 and TRBJ2-3, with no clear D. The CDR3 contains 14 residues. Trimming pared 3 bases from V and 3 bases from J, leaving 11 bases between. Germline CDR1 and CDR2: SGHDT and YYEEEE. In DNA form, the CDR3 reads TGTGCCAGCAGCTCACAACTACGGACAGATACGCAGTATTTT. It is translated as CASSSQLRTDTQYF.

The chain is built from TRBV19 and TRBJ2-4; D is perhaps TRBD2 (5 bases). Germline assignment: CDR1 LNHDA and CDR2 SQIVND (reference sequence). The V end lost 6 bases, the J end lost 8 bases, and 17 bases lay between the germline ends. This CDR3 has 14 residues. The CDR3 nucleotides are TGTGCCAGTAGATTGAGGGCTATGGAGGACATTCAGTACTTC. Its protein is CASRLRAMEDIQYF. The whole variable domain, filled in from reference TRBV19 and TRBJ2-4, reads DGGITQSPKYLFRKEGQNVTLSCEQNLNHDAMYWYRQDPGQGLRLIYYSQIVNDFQKGDIAEGYSVSREKKESFPLTVTSAQKNPTAFYLCASRLRAMEDIQYFGAGTRLSVL.

This clonotype was observed many times. The chain couples TRBV29-1 to TRBJ1-2; 7 bases map to TRBD1. The V gene end was trimmed by 0 bases and the J gene end by 8 bases; junction bases not matched to a gene: 6. Germline CDR1 reads SQVTM; CDR2 reads ANQGSEA. This CDR3 is built from 13 residues. The CDR3 sequence is CSVEDDRARGYTF. CDR3 coding DNA: TGCAGCGTTGAAGACGACAGGGCCCGAGGCTACACCTTC.

This clonotype appeared many times. The rearrangement uses TRBV20-1 and TRBJ2-4; D remains ambiguous. CDR3 length: 15 amino acids. From germline, CDR1 is DFQATT and CDR2 SNEGSKA (reference sequence). Trimming pared 4 bases from V and 5 bases from J, leaving 18 bases between. CDR3 bases: TGCAGTGCTAAACTAAAGGGAAGGAACCAAAACATTCAGTACTTC. Protein: CSAKLKGRNQNIQYF.

There are many counts of this clonotype. The junction and the germline gene differ at one end; a read error may be behind it. The V and J genes are TRBV29-1 and TRBJ2-5; 8 bases are shared with TRBD2. Germline V gene data show CDR1 as SQVTM and CDR2 as ANQGSEA. This CDR3 spans 13 amino acids. The CDR3 loop reads CSPGGGDQETQYF. CDR3 nucleotides: TGCAGCCCCGGGGGGGGGGACCAGGAGACCCAGTACTTC.

This clonotype has at least ten counts. The rearrangement uses TRBV6-5 and TRBJ1-4, with 7 bases aligning to TRBD1. Trimming took 5 bases from V and 2 from J; bases not matched to a gene: 5. There are 15 residues in the CDR3. Germline V gives CDR1 MNHEY, CDR2 SVGAGI. In DNA, the CDR3 is TGTGCCAGCAGTAGGGGACAGAAGACTAATGAAAAACTGTTTTTT. This sequence encodes CASSRGQKTNEKLFF.

At least ten counts were recorded for this clonotype. The gene calls are TRBV2 and TRBJ2-1, with 11 bases identical to TRBD2. J gave up 9 bases and V 2 bases, and 12 bases lay outside the gene matches. Germline V CDR1 and CDR2: SNHLY, FYNNEI. This CDR3 region has 17 residues. CDR3 amino acids: CASSEYFSGGAGGEQFF. The DNA for the CDR3 is TGTGCCAGCAGTGAATACTTTAGCGGGGGGGCAGGAGGTGAGCAGTTCTTC.

This clonotype was counted ten times or more. This chain connects TRBV20-1 to TRBJ2-7; a possible D gene is TRBD1 (6 bases). CDR3 size: 11 residues. Trimming pared 8 bases from V and 9 bases from J, leaving 17 bases between. Germline V gene sequence: CDR1 DFQATT, CDR2 SNEGSKA (reference sequence). The CDR3 spells CSLTLGAGQYF. As DNA, the CDR3 is TGCAGTCTGACCTTGGGGGCTGGGCAGTACTTC.

This clonotype has a count of ten or more. The genes are TRBV5-1 and TRBJ2-7; TRBD1 aligns across 8 bases. The trim removed 4 bases at V and 4 bases at J, leaving 10 bases unmatched. The CDR3 has 15 amino acids. Germline V lookup: CDR1 SGHRS, CDR2 YFSETQ. CDR3 loop: CASSVNPGGDYEQYF. Written as DNA, the CDR3 is TGCGCCAGCAGCGTCAACCCAGGGGGCGATTACGAGCAGTACTTC. Looking up the rest from reference TRBV5-1 and TRBJ2-7 gives the full variable domain: KAGVTQTPRYLIKTRGQQVTLSCSPISGHRSVSWYQQTPGQGLQFLFEYFSETQRNKGNFPGRFSGRQFSNSRSEMNVSTLELGDSALYLCASSVNPGGDYEQYFGPGTRLTVT.

As for this clonotype: A read error may explain this, as a much larger clone is one base away. The genes are TRBV3-1 and TRBJ2-7, with D tentatively TRBD2 (5 bases). Germline V gene sequence: CDR1 LGHDT, CDR2 YNNKEL (reference sequence). This CDR3 is 16 amino acids long. DNA for the CDR3: TGTGCCAGCAGCCAAGATCTTGGCGGGCCTAGCTACGACCAGTACTTC. It is translated as CASSQDLGGPSYDQYF.

There are many counts of this clonotype. The genes are TRBV5-1 and TRBJ1-2; 7 bases match TRBD1. The V and J ends lost 4 bases and 4 bases, in that order; junction bases with no gene match: 10. CDR3 length equals 15 residues. CDR1 is SGHRS and CDR2 is YFSETQ in the germline V gene. CDR3 coding DNA: TGCGCCAGCAGCGAAAATGGGGACAGACTCTATGGCTACACCTTC. This codes for CASSENGDRLYGYTF.

This clonotype was seen ten or more times. This chain joins TRBV5-1 and TRBJ2-1; a possible D gene is TRBD2 (5 bases). The CDR3 extends over 12 amino acids. Trimming left V 0 bases short and J 9 bases short, with 7 bases between. CDR1 is SGHRS, CDR2 YFSETQ, per germline. CDR3 DNA sequence: TGCGCCAGCAGCTTGGTGGAGGCTGAGCAGTTCTTC. Protein product: CASSLVEAEQFF. The variable domain in full, completed from reference TRBV5-1 and TRBJ2-1, reads KAGVTQTPRYLIKTRGQQVTLSCSPISGHRSVSWYQQTPGQGLQFLFEYFSETQRNKGNFPGRFSGRQFSNSRSEMNVSTLELGDSALYLCASSLVEAEQFFGPGTRLTVL.